Below are 9 T cell receptor beta chains sequenced from a single sample in a study of blood T cells in healthy people across ages. The second PCR ran about 6 to 12 cycles with a sample-barcoded 5' primer and J-beta primers. TCRdb independently ran MiXCR on the 5' RACE reads; one entry per CDR3 protein. Among some 800,000 distinct CDR3 sequences listed, just under 25% were seen once. These data were also filed under a second study, of T cells of mothers and their children.

The sample was blood. Receptors originate from a boy younger than 18 in good health.

This clonotype has a handful of counts. This chain uses TRBV7-2 with TRBJ2-5, with TRBD1 matching 11 bases. V was pared by 6 bases and J by 4 bases, with 4 bases of the junction left unmatched. This CDR3 has 14 amino acids. Germline V gene data show CDR1 as SGHTA and CDR2 as FQGNSA. CDR3 coding DNA: TGTGCCAGCAGGCGAGGGACAGGGGGAGAGACCCAGTACTTC. Residues: CASRRGTGGETQYF.

This clonotype was recorded at least ten times. The chain uses TRBV20-1 and TRBJ2-7; possible D gene TRBD2, 6 bases. The CDR3 is 15 amino acids. Germline-derived CDR1 and CDR2 are DFQATT and SNEGSKA (reference sequence). With 6 bases removed from V and 0 bases from J, the gap between germline ends came to 18 bases. Written as DNA, the CDR3 is TGCAGTGCAAACCGCTTTCAGGACTACTCCTACGAGCAGTACTTC. Its translation is CSANRFQDYSYEQYF.

The J gene is TRBJ2-5, the V gene TRBV7-9; 8 bases are shared with TRBD2. Germline V lookup: CDR1 SEHNR, CDR2 FQNEAQ (reference sequence). This CDR3 is built from 13 residues. The ends lost 5 bases at V and 7 bases at J; junction bases unmatched: 6. DNA of the CDR3: TGTGCCAGCAGCGCCGGGGGGGAAAGGACCCAGTACTTC. Translating it yields CASSAGGERTQYF. The full variable domain, its missing parts supplied by reference TRBV7-9 and TRBJ2-5, is DTGVSQNPRHKITKRGQNVTFRCDPISEHNRLYWYRQTLGQGPEFLTYFQNEAQLEKSRLLSDRFSAERPKGSFSTLEIQRTEQGDSAMYLCASSAGGERTQYFGPGTRLLVL.

V and J are TRBV15 and TRBJ1-5, with D perhaps TRBD1 (5 bases). This CDR3 has 14 residues. V was shortened by 0 bases and J by 7 bases, with 10 bases between the two germline ends. Germline-derived CDR1 and CDR2 are LNHNV and YYDKDF (reference sequence). CDR3: CATSRDRGFQPQHF. CDR3 nucleotide sequence: TGTGCCACCAGCAGAGATAGGGGATTCCAGCCCCAGCATTTT.

This clonotype has only a few counts. The rearrangement joins TRBV7-9 to TRBJ2-5; a possible D gene is TRBD1 (5 bases). Trimming left V 0 bases short and J 0 bases short, with 5 bases between. CDR3 length: 14 amino acids. From germline, CDR1 is SEHNR and CDR2 FQNEAQ (reference sequence). This chain's CDR3 is CASSLARDQETQYF. The CDR3 DNA is TGTGCCAGCAGCTTAGCCAGGGACCAAGAGACCCAGTACTTC.

V is TRBV29-1 and J is TRBJ2-2; D is uncertain. CDR1 and CDR2 (germline): SQVTM, ANQGSEA. Deletions cut 4 bases from V and 4 bases from J, with 10 bases between. The CDR3 length is 13 residues. The CDR3 sequence: CSVGSRLTGELFF. For the CDR3, the DNA is TGCAGCGTTGGGAGCAGGCTCACCGGGGAGCTGTTTTTT.

This chain links TRBV3-1 with TRBJ1-6; D is possibly TRBD1 (6 bases). With 1 base removed from V and 13 bases from J, the gap between germline ends came to 14 bases. This CDR3 is 14 amino acids long. The germline V gene encodes CDR1 LGHDT and CDR2 YNNKEL (reference sequence). The CDR3 sequence: CASSQGDTLKPLHF. The CDR3 nucleotides are TGTGCCAGCAGCCAAGGGGACACCCTCAAGCCCCTCCACTTT. The variable domain in full, completed from reference TRBV3-1 and TRBJ1-6, reads DTAVSQTPKYLVTQMGNDKSIKCEQNLGHDTMYWYKQDSKKFLKIMFSYNNKELIINETVPNRFSPKSPDKAHLNLHINSLELGDSAVYFCASSQGDTLKPLHFGNGTRLTVT.

The J gene is TRBJ2-5, the V gene TRBV7-2; D remains ambiguous. The CDR3 contains 13 residues. Deletions cut 7 bases from V and 2 bases from J, with 11 bases between. CDR1 is SGHTA, CDR2 FQGNSA, per germline. The CDR3 nucleotides are TGTGCCAGCAACTGGGGTAAACAAGAGACCCAGTACTTC. The encoded protein is CASNWGKQETQYF.

This rearrangement joins TRBV6-5 to TRBJ1-1; no reliable D call. Trimming left V 8 bases short and J 5 bases short, with 18 bases between. Germline V lookup: CDR1 MNHEY, CDR2 SVGAGI. The CDR3 extends over 14 amino acids. For the CDR3, the DNA is TGTGCCAGCTCTTACAGCTCGTTGGGAACTGAAGCTTTCTTT. It yields the protein CASSYSSLGTEAFF.